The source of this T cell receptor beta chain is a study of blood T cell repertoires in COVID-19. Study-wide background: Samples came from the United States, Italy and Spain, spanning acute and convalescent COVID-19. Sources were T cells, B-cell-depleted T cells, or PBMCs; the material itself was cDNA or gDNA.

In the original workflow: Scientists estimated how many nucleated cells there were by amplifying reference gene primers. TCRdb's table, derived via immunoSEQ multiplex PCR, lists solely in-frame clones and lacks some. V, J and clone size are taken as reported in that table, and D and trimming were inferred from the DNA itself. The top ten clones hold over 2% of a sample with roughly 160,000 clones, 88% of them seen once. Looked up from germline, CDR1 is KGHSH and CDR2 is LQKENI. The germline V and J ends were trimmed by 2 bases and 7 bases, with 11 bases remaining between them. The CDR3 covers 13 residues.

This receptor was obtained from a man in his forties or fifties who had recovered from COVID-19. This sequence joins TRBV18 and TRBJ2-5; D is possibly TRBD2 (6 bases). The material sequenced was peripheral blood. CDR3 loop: CASSPGGSGTQYF. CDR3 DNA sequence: TGTGCCAGCTCACCAGGGGGGTCGGGGACCCAGTACTTC.